The rows below give T cell receptor beta chains drawn from one sample of a study of CD8 T cells in Susac syndrome. TCRdb redid the calling of the immunoSEQ multiplex PCR reads with MiXCR, one entry per CDR3 protein. The sample records roughly 130,000 distinct CDR3 sequences, 90% to 95% being singletons. Sequenced material: CD4+ T cells from PBMCs. All receptors come from a human donor in good health. Each CDR3 is given with its conserved first and last residue. A D gene is named only where the DNA matches it firmly. Clone size is not always given. Where it is, it says once, few, many or a class for expanded clones.

>-|TRBJ2-3|TRBV5-1|-
CASSSPTPGASTDTQYF
TGCGCCAGCAGCTCCCCGACCCCAGGGGCGAGCACAGATACGCAGTATTTT
>-|TRBJ2-3|TRBV12-3/TRBV12-4|-
CASTEITGADTQYF
TGTGCCAGCACCGAGATAACCGGGGCCGATACGCAGTATTTT
>-|TRBJ2-2|TRBV3-1|TRBD2
CASSQGLAGVGGELFF
TGTGCCAGCAGCCAAGGCCTAGCGGGAGTAGGAGGGGAGCTGTTTTTT
>-|TRBJ2-5|TRBV3-1|-
CASSQQSHSQETQYF
TGTGCCAGCAGCCAGCAATCGCACTCTCAAGAGACCCAGTACTTC
>-|TRBJ2-5|TRBV27|-
CASGLAGREETQYF
TGTGCCAGCGGCCTGGCGGGAAGGGAAGAGACCCAGTACTTC
>-|TRBJ2-3|TRBV29-1|-
CSARGTGTSTDTQYF
TGCAGCGCCCGCGGCACCGGGACAAGCACAGATACGCAGTATTTT
>-|TRBJ2-2|TRBV20-1|TRBD2
CSANLIGASGSVGELFF
TGCAGTGCTAACCTTATAGGGGCTAGCGGGAGTGTCGGGGAGCTGTTTTTT
>once|TRBJ2-5|TRBV23-1|TRBD1
CASSQAPDREETQYF
TGCGCCAGCAGTCAAGCCCCCGACAGGGAAGAGACCCAGTACTTC
>few|TRBJ1-2|TRBV19|-
CASSLYYGYTF
TGTGCCAGTAGTCTCTACTATGGCTACACCTTC
>-|TRBJ2-1|TRBV20-1|TRBD2
CSARGVAGGFYNEQFF
TGCAGTGCTAGGGGAGTAGCGGGAGGGTTTTACAATGAGCAGTTCTTC
>-|TRBJ2-3|TRBV20-1|-
CSARERVSTDTQYF
TGCAGTGCTAGAGAGCGGGTTAGCACAGATACGCAGTATTTT
>-|TRBJ1-1|TRBV30|-
CASRTALGPTAEAFF
TGTGCCTCCCGGACAGCCCTGGGTCCAACGGCTGAAGCTTTCTTT
>-|TRBJ2-1|TRBV3-1|TRBD2
CASSQAGTSGRNEQFF
TGTGCCAGCAGCCAAGCGGGCACTAGCGGGAGGAATGAGCAGTTCTTC
>-|TRBJ2-6|TRBV19|-
CASSPRGYWDTSSGANVLTF
TGTGCCAGTAGCCCTCGGGGTTATTGGGACACGAGCTCTGGGGCCAACGTCCTGACTTTC
>-|TRBJ1-4|TRBV9|TRBD1
CASSAQGGLGEKLFF
TGTGCCAGCAGCGCTCAAGGGGGCTTGGGTGAAAAACTGTTTTTT
>-|TRBJ2-2|TRBV12-3/TRBV12-4|-
CASTPLGPNTGELFF
TGTGCCAGCACCCCACTAGGACCGAACACCGGGGAGCTGTTTTTT
>-|TRBJ2-1|TRBV7-2|-
CASSLGGGNYNEQFF
TGTGCCAGCAGCCTGGGTGGAGGTAACTACAATGAGCAGTTCTTC
>few|TRBJ2-3|TRBV7-2|-
CASSLTPQRAQYF
TGTGCCAGCAGCTTGACTCCTCAGCGGGCCCAGTATTTT
>-|TRBJ1-1|TRBV12-3/TRBV12-4|TRBD1
CASIRQGATSEAFF
TGTGCCAGCATCAGACAGGGGGCTACGTCTGAAGCTTTCTTT
>-|TRBJ1-2|TRBV28|-
CASSLGSNYGYTF
TGTGCCAGCAGTTTGGGGTCTAACTATGGCTACACCTTC
>once|TRBJ1-2|TRBV12-3/TRBV12-4|-
CASSFSDGGYTF
TGTGCCAGCAGCTTCTCTGATGGGGGCTACACCTTC
>-|TRBJ2-1|TRBV5-1|TRBD2
CASSLLLAGENEQFF
TGCGCCAGCAGCTTGCTCCTAGCGGGGGAAAATGAGCAGTTCTTC
>-|TRBJ1-2|TRBV20-1|-
CSARGGGVLLNYGYTF
TGCAGTGCTAGAGGGGGAGGGGTCCTCTTAAACTATGGCTACACCTTC
>-|TRBJ1-1|TRBV5-1|-
CASSFRDGGTEAFF
TGCGCCAGCAGCTTCCGGGATGGCGGCACTGAAGCTTTCTTT
>-|TRBJ1-2|TRBV29-1|TRBD1
CSAVGGTDYGYTF
TGCAGCGCAGTCGGGGGGACAGACTATGGCTACACCTTC
>-|TRBJ2-3|TRBV25-1|TRBD2
CATSGSGRADTQYF
TGTGCCACCTCTGGTAGCGGGAGAGCAGATACGCAGTATTTT
>-|TRBJ2-7|TRBV3-1|-
CASRAGGRSYEQYF
TGTGCCAGCCGGGCGGGCGGACGATCCTACGAGCAGTACTTC
>-|TRBJ1-2|TRBV19|-
CASSTPGGGSNGYTF
TGTGCCAGTAGTACCCCAGGTGGGGGCAGCAACGGCTACACCTTC
>-|TRBJ1-6|TRBV3-1|-
CASVGQKNSPLHF
TGTGCCAGCGTCGGACAGAAGAATTCACCCCTCCACTTT
>-|TRBJ2-1|TRBV3-1|TRBD2
CASSQDRLAGVPNNEQFF
TGTGCCAGCAGCCAAGATAGGCTAGCGGGAGTTCCAAACAATGAGCAGTTCTTC
>-|TRBJ1-3|TRBV29-1|-
CSALGVENTIYF
TGCAGCGCCTTGGGGGTTGAAAACACCATATATTTT
>-|TRBJ1-1|TRBV3-1|-
CASSWKQANTEAFF
TGTGCCAGCAGTTGGAAACAAGCGAACACTGAAGCTTTCTTT
>-|TRBJ2-7|TRBV5-1|TRBD1
CASSLGQGPSYEQYF
TGCGCCAGCAGCTTGGGACAGGGCCCCTCCTACGAGCAGTACTTC
>once|TRBJ2-5|TRBV24-1|TRBD2
CATSDPGTSAQETQYF
TGTGCCACCAGTGATCCCGGGACTAGCGCGCAAGAGACCCAGTACTTC
>-|TRBJ2-7|TRBV4-2|TRBD2
CASSQMGLAGTYEQYF
TGTGCCAGCAGCCAGATGGGACTAGCGGGAACCTACGAGCAGTACTTC
>-|TRBJ2-7|TRBV28|-
CASSPGQSPYEQYF
TGTGCCAGCAGCCCAGGACAGTCTCCCTACGAGCAGTACTTC
>-|TRBJ2-7|TRBV6-1|TRBD1
CASSRQGVLGLYEQYF
TGTGCCAGCAGTCGACAGGGGGTCCTTGGCCTTTACGAGCAGTACTTC
>-|TRBJ2-5|TRBV29-1|-
CSVGRAGLETQYF
TGCAGCGTTGGGCGCGCGGGTTTAGAGACCCAGTACTTC
>once|TRBJ2-2|TRBV7-2|-
CASSPVLASNTGELFF
TGTGCCAGCAGCCCAGTCCTAGCTTCGAACACCGGGGAGCTGTTTTTT
>-|TRBJ1-2|TRBV28|-
CASSGGAINYGYTF
TGTGCCAGCAGCGGAGGGGCCATTAACTATGGCTACACCTTC